Below are 4 T cell receptor beta chains sequenced from a single sample in a study of human T cells and chemical hapten exposure. Time point of the sample: patch test 1, 2 weeks after DPC sensitization. Treatment in this sample: therapeutic diphenylcyclopropenone sensitization with weekly scalp DPC. Each CDR3 protein is one row after TCRdb ran MiXCR on the RACE reads. The sample holds 300,000 to 400,000 distinct CDR3 sequences; around 7% are singletons and the top ten take 7% to 10%. The sequencing here drew on whole blood, taken in connection with sensitization to the hapten diphenylcyclopropenone (DPC). The receptor set was obtained from a woman aged 18-35 years with alopecia areata. Some clones in this sample may be carry-over from other donors' samples.

This clonotype was counted only a few times. The CDR3 DNA reads as TGTGCCAGCAGCCCGTCGGACAGGGACCTCACCGGGGAGCTGTTTTTT. It translates to CASSPSDRDLTGELFF. The chain is built from TRBV3-1 and TRBJ2-2, with 8 bases aligning to TRBD1. CDR3 length: 16 residues. Germline CDR1 reads LGHDT; CDR2 reads YNNKEL (reference sequence). Trimming cost V 4 bases and J 4 bases; bases outside gene matches: 8.

This clonotype has a count of ten or more. The V call is TRBV4-3, the J call TRBJ2-4; TRBD1 agrees at 12 bases. J was trimmed by 8 bases and V by 0 bases; bases with no gene match: 5. Germline V CDR1 and CDR2: LGHNA, YSLEER. CDR3 length equals 16 residues. CDR3 residues: CASSQDLGQGADIQYF. In DNA form, the CDR3 reads TGCGCCAGCAGCCAAGACTTGGGACAGGGGGCAGACATTCAGTACTTC.

Only a few counts were recorded for this clonotype. This chain links TRBV13 with TRBJ2-3; maybe TRBD2 (5 bases). CDR1 PRHDT and CDR2 FYEKMQ come from the germline V gene (reference sequence). V lost 4 bases to trimming and J lost 2 bases, with 13 bases between them. The CDR3 is made up of 15 amino acids. The CDR3, as DNA: TGTGCCAGCAGCTATCGAGAACTAGACACAGATACGCAGTATTTT. This sequence encodes CASSYRELDTDTQYF.

J is TRBJ2-3 and V is TRBV13, with D perhaps matching TRBD1 (6 bases). This CDR3 comprises 15 residues. Germline lookup yields CDR1 PRHDT and CDR2 FYEKMQ (reference sequence). V was clipped by 5 bases and J by 0 bases, with 12 bases between them. The CDR3 protein is CASSPTGQSTDTQYF. The CDR3 bases are TGTGCCAGCAGCCCAACAGGACAGAGCACAGATACGCAGTATTTT.